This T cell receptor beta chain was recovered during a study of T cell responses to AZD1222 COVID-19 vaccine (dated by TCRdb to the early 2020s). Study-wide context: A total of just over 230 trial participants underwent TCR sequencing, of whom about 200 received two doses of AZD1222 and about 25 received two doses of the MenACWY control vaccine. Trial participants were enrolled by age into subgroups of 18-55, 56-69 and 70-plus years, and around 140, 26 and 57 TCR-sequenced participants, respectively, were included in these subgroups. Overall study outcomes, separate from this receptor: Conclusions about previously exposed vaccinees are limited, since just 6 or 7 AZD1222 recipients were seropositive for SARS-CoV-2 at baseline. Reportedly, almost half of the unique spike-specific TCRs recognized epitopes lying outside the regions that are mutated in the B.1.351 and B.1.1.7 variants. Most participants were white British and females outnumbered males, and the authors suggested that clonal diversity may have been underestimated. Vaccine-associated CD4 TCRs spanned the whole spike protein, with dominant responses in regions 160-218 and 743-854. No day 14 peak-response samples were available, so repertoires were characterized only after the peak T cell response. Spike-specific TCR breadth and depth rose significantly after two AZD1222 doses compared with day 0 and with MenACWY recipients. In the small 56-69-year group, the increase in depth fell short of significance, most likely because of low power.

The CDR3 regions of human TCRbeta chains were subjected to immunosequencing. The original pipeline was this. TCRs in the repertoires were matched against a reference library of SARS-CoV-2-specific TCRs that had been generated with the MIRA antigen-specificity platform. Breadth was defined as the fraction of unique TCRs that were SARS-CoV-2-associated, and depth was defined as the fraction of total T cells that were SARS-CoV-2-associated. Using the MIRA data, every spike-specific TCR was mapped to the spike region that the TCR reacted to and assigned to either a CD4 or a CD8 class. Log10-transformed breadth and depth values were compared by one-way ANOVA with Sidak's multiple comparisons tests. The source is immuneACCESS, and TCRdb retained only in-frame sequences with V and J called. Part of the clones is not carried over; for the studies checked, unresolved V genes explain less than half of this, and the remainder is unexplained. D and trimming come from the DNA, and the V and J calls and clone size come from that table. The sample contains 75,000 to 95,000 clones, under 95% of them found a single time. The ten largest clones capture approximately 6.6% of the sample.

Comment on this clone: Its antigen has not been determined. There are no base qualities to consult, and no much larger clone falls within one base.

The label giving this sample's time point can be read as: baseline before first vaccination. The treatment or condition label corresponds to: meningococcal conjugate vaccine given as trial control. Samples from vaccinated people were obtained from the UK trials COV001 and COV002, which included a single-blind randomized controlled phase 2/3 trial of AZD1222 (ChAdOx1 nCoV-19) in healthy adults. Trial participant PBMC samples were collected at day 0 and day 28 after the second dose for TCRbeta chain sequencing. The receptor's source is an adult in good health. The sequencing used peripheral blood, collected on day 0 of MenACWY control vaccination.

The sequenced DNA: TGTGCCAGCAGCGTAGGACTAGCGGCAGATACGCAGTATTTT. The encoded protein is CASSVGLAADTQYF. The sequence joins TRBV9 to TRBJ2-3, with 9 bases matching TRBD2. As encoded in the germline V gene, CDR1 is SGDLS while CDR2 is YYNGEE. Its CDR3 holds 14 amino acids, cysteine through phenylalanine. The CDR3 DNA has 42 bases and is translated from base 1. At the junction V is shortened by 0 bases and J by 4 bases; bases outside the gene matches: 0.